This T cell receptor beta chain was observed in a study of T cell responses to AZD1222 COVID-19 vaccine. Whole-study findings and limits: At baseline, just five or six AZD1222 recipients tested seropositive. Dominant at 160-218 and 743-854, vaccine-associated CD4 TCRs also spanned spike. Most donors were white British, females outnumbered males, and clonal diversity was possibly underestimated. The study sampled repertoires only after the peak T cell response.

The method was immunoSEQ multiplex PCR; TCRdb's version includes in-frame clones alone and lacks a portion of them. The sample holds around 200,000 clones; approximately 90% are singletons and the top ten take approximately 26%. Note on this clone: Its antigen remains unknown.

There are 17 residues in the CDR3. Trimming cost V 6 bases and J 0 bases; bases outside gene matches: 7. CDR1 KGHSH and CDR2 LQKENI come from the germline V gene. The source was peripheral blood, collected 28 days after the second AZD1222 dose. This chain uses TRBV18 with TRBJ2-6; 8 nucleotides line up with TRBD1. The receptor was isolated from an adult who received the AZD1222 COVID-19 vaccine. The CDR3 coding sequence is TGTGCCAGCTCGCCGGGACAGGTCCACTCTGGGGCCAACGTCCTGACTTTC. Its translation is CASSPGQVHSGANVLTF.